This is a list of T cell receptor beta chains from one sample in a study of cytomegalovirus exposure and HLA in healthy donors. Generated by immunoSEQ multiplex PCR, the TCRdb table keeps only in-frame clones and is missing some. The sample features more than 45,000 clones, with about a sixth in its top ten. The sequenced sample consisted of PBMCs. The receptor set was obtained from a male donor in good health and CMV-seronegative. The CDR3 runs from the conserved cysteine through the conserved F or W. The D gene is left open where the match is weak. The listing skips clone size in some rows; elsewhere it reads once, few, many or a size class.

>TRBD1|TRBJ2-7|TRBV30|.
CAWRNRDRGYEQYF
TGTGCCTGGAGAAACCGGGACAGGGGATACGAGCAGTACTTC
>TRBD1|TRBJ1-2|TRBV18|.
CASSPNSGQNYGYTF
TGTGCCAGCTCACCGAATTCGGGACAGAACTATGGCTACACCTTC
>.|TRBJ1-2|TRBV9|.
CASSVAAMDYGYTF
TGTGCCAGCAGCGTAGCAGCGATGGACTATGGCTACACCTTC
>TRBD1|TRBJ1-1|TRBV7-2|.
CASSFGQGIAFF
TGTGCCAGCAGCTTCGGACAGGGGATAGCTTTCTTT
>TRBD1|TRBJ2-7|TRBV5-6|.
CASSLGTGAYEQYF
TGTGCCAGCAGCTTGGGGACAGGGGCGTACGAGCAGTACTTC
>.|TRBJ1-2|TRBV30|.
CAWSVTAYYGYTF
TGTGCCTGGAGTGTAACAGCCTACTATGGCTACACCTTC
>.|TRBJ2-3|TRBV4-3|.
CASSQDSPRGTQYF
TGCGCCAGCAGCCAAGATAGCCCCCGAGGTACGCAGTATTTT
>.|TRBJ1-2|TRBV6-5|.
CASSYSRANYGYTF
TGTGCCAGCAGTTACTCGAGGGCTAACTATGGCTACACCTTC
>.|TRBJ1-6|TRBV19|.
CASSLGLFLNSPLHF
TGTGCCAGTAGTCTGGGACTTTTCCTCAATTCACCCCTCCACTTT
>.|TRBJ1-1|TRBV5-6|.
CASSLAGKMNTEAFF
TGTGCCAGCAGCTTGGCCGGGAAGATGAACACTGAAGCTTTCTTT
>.|TRBJ2-7|TRBV30|.
CARRVSSYEQYF
TGTGCCCGACGGGTCAGCTCCTACGAGCAGTACTTC
>TRBD1|TRBJ1-2|TRBV4-1|.
CASSQTGQGARYGYTF
TGCGCCAGCAGCCAAACAGGACAGGGGGCAAGGTATGGCTACACCTTC
>TRBD1|TRBJ1-1|TRBV5-1|.
CASSSGTGGFEAFF
TGCGCCAGCAGCTCTGGGACAGGGGGGTTTGAAGCTTTCTTT
>TRBD1|TRBJ2-7|TRBV6-5|.
CASSYGTGGYEQYF
TGTGCCAGCAGTTACGGGACAGGGGGCTACGAGCAGTACTTC
>TRBD2|TRBJ2-6|TRBV5-6|.
CASSSGLAGVFSGANVLTF
TGTGCCAGCAGCTCCGGACTAGCGGGGGTTTTCTCTGGGGCCAACGTCCTGACTTTC
>TRBD1|TRBJ1-1|TRBV19|.
CASMDRAMNTEAFF
TGTGCCAGCATGGACAGGGCCATGAACACTGAAGCTTTCTTT
>TRBD1|TRBJ1-5|TRBV2|.
CASNPDRGQPQHF
TGTGCCAGCAACCCCGACAGGGGACAGCCCCAGCATTTT
>TRBD1|TRBJ1-1|TRBV4-1|.
CASSHAGQGDTEAFF
TGCGCCAGCAGCCACGCGGGACAGGGGGACACTGAAGCTTTCTTT
>.|TRBJ1-2|TRBV5-4|.
CASSLVPRDYGYTF
TGTGCCAGCAGCTTGGTACCCAGGGACTATGGCTACACCTTC
>.|TRBJ1-4|TRBV4-1|.
CASSQPRGGANEKLFF
TGCGCCAGCAGCCAACCCCGTGGAGGTGCCAATGAAAAACTGTTTTTT
>.|TRBJ1-1|TRBV6-5|.
CASSYSKRTGDTEAFF
TGTGCCAGCAGTTACTCGAAACGGACGGGAGACACTGAAGCTTTCTTT
>.|TRBJ1-1|TRBV13|.
CASSVIGVSREAFF
TGTGCCAGCAGCGTCATAGGGGTTTCCCGTGAAGCTTTCTTT
>TRBD1|TRBJ1-1|TRBV7-9|.
CASSSRDRGQNTEAFF
TGTGCCAGCAGCTCGCGGGACAGGGGCCAAAACACTGAAGCTTTCTTT
>TRBD1|TRBJ2-7|TRBV6-1|.
CASLRTGAYEQYF
TGTGCCAGCTTACGGACAGGGGCCTACGAGCAGTACTTC
>.|TRBJ1-4|TRBV30|.
CAWRRDPNEKLFF
TGTGCCTGGAGGCGGGATCCCAATGAAAAACTGTTTTTT
>TRBD2|TRBJ2-7|TRBV10-2|.
CASSESTSGGEREQYF
TGCGCCAGCAGTGAGTCTACTAGCGGGGGGGAGCGGGAGCAGTACTTC
>.|TRBJ1-5|TRBV9|.
CASSAGGPNQPQHF
TGTGCCAGCAGCGCCGGAGGGCCCAATCAGCCCCAGCATTTT
>.|TRBJ1-2|TRBV7-8|.
CASSPGRSPPNYGYTF
TGTGCCAGCAGTCCAGGGAGGAGTCCCCCCAACTATGGCTACACCTTC
>.|TRBJ2-5|TRBV7-2|.
CASSSRGFETQYF
TGTGCCAGCAGCTCTAGGGGATTCGAGACCCAGTACTTC
>.|TRBJ2-3|TRBV7-7|.
CASSPQGYDTDTQYF
TGTGCTAGCAGCCCACAGGGATATGATACAGATACGCAGTATTTT
>.|TRBJ1-1|TRBV18|.
CASSPQGNREYTEAFF
TGTGCCAGCTCACCACAGGGGAACAGGGAGTACACTGAAGCTTTCTTT
>TRBD1|TRBJ1-1|TRBV7-8|.
CASSSRQGLGAFF
TGTGCCAGCAGCTCCAGACAGGGTCTAGGGGCTTTCTTT
>.|TRBJ1-2|TRBV18|.
CASSPGAGETGYTF
TGTGCCAGCTCCCCTGGGGCTGGAGAAACGGGCTACACCTTC
>.|TRBJ1-2|TRBV15|.
CATSRDTGGNGYTF
TGTGCCACCAGCAGAGATACGGGGGGCAATGGCTACACCTTC
>.|TRBJ2-7|TRBV12-2|.
CASRLRGRFCEQYF
TGTGCAAGTCGCTTAAGGGGGCGCTTTTGCGAGCAGTACTTC
>TRBD1|TRBJ2-5|TRBV7-2|.
CASSGRDRGGETQYF
TGTGCCAGCAGCGGGAGGGACAGGGGAGGGGAGACCCAGTACTTC
>TRBD1|TRBJ1-2|TRBV29-1|.
CSVSGGGGYGYTF
TGCAGCGTCTCAGGGGGAGGCGGCTATGGCTACACCTTC
>TRBD2|TRBJ2-1|TRBV4-1|.
CASSQDQGGGRNEQFF
TGCGCCAGCAGCCAAGACCAGGGCGGGGGTAGGAATGAGCAGTTCTTC
>.|TRBJ2-2|TRBV6-5|.
CASSYQNTGELFF
TGTGCCAGCAGTTACCAGAACACCGGGGAGCTGTTTTTT
>TRBD1|TRBJ2-7|TRBV7-3|.
CASSPTGTGGYEQYF
TGTGCCAGCAGCCCGACCGGGACAGGGGGGTACGAGCAGTACTTC
>.|TRBJ1-5|TRBV29-1|.
CSVESGGDQPQHF
TGCAGCGTTGAATCGGGAGGTGATCAGCCCCAGCATTTT
>TRBD1|TRBJ1-1|TRBV5-4|.
CASSIPAGQGRTEAFF
TGTGCCAGCAGCATCCCAGCCGGACAGGGGAGGACTGAAGCTTTCTTT
>.|TRBJ2-7|TRBV7-2|.
CASSKTPVLEEQYF
TGTGCCAGCAGCAAAACCCCCGTTCTAGAAGAGCAGTACTTC
>.|TRBJ1-1|TRBV18|.
CASSTDSMNTEAFF
TGTGCCAGCTCAACGGACTCTATGAACACTGAAGCTTTCTTT
>.|TRBJ1-1|TRBV11-2|.
CASALGDLNTEAFF
TGTGCCAGCGCTCTCGGGGATTTGAACACTGAAGCTTTCTTT
>.|TRBJ2-7|TRBV6-5|.
CASSLTGQGDEQYF
TGTGCCAGCAGTCTGACGGGACAAGGGGACGAGCAGTACTTC
>TRBD1|TRBJ1-2|TRBV20-1|.
CSAPRGNGYTF
TGCAGTGCTCCCAGGGGGAATGGCTACACCTTC
>.|TRBJ2-7|TRBV7-6|.
CASSLAQEAYEQYF
TGTGCCAGCAGCTTAGCGCAGGAGGCCTACGAGCAGTACTTC
>.|TRBJ1-1|TRBV5-4|medium-sized
CASSWTDMNTEAFF
TGTGCCAGCAGCTGGACAGATATGAACACTGAAGCTTTCTTT
>.|TRBJ1-6|TRBV19|.
CASSLQGSNSPLHF
TGTGCCAGTAGTTTACAGGGTAGTAATTCACCCCTCCACTTT
>.|TRBJ1-1|TRBV4-1|.
CASSHLGREGTEAFF
TGCGCCAGCAGCCACCTAGGGAGGGAGGGCACTGAAGCTTTCTTT
>.|TRBJ1-1|TRBV7-7|.
CASSLEGGAEAFF
TGTGCTAGCAGCTTAGAGGGAGGGGCTGAAGCTTTCTTT
>TRBD1|TRBJ1-3|TRBV25-1|.
CASGQASGNTIYF
TGTGCCAGTGGACAGGCCTCTGGAAACACCATATATTTT
>TRBD1|TRBJ1-6|TRBV9|.
CASSVYRDRENSPLHF
TGTGCCAGCAGCGTTTATAGAGACAGGGAGAATTCACCCCTCCACTTT
>TRBD1|TRBJ1-5|TRBV13|.
CASSSLPGQGFNQPQHF
TGTGCCAGCAGCTCACTTCCGGGACAGGGGTTCAATCAGCCCCAGCATTTT
>.|TRBJ2-1|TRBV6-4|.
CASSVGGAANEQFF
TGTGCCAGCAGTGTAGGGGGGGCGGCCAATGAGCAGTTCTTC
>TRBD1|TRBJ1-6|TRBV7-8|.
CASSLDRGKNSPLHF
TGTGCCAGCAGCTTAGACAGGGGGAAAAATTCACCCCTCCACTTT
>.|TRBJ1-4|TRBV4-1|.
CASSQEPVNEKLFF
TGCGCCAGCAGCCAAGAGCCAGTTAATGAAAAACTGTTTTTT
>TRBD1|TRBJ2-7|TRBV19|.
CASSVIGDRGQYEQYF
TGTGCCAGTAGTGTGATAGGGGACAGGGGGCAATACGAGCAGTACTTC
>TRBD2|TRBJ2-3|TRBV15|.
CATSPMRGSGTDTQYF
TGTGCCACCAGCCCAATGCGGGGGTCCGGCACAGATACGCAGTATTTT